The 21 T cell receptor beta chains in this list originate from one sample, sequenced in a study of blood T cell repertoires in COVID-19. Data came from immunoSEQ multiplex PCR; TCRdb stores just in-frame clones and leaves some out. The table includes 8,500 or so clones, 80% detected once. The source material was peripheral blood. The receptors come from a man aged 70 or older with active COVID-19.

This clone turned up a few times. CDR3 protein: CATSRDRGGNSPLHF. CDR3 nucleotide sequence: TGTGCCACCAGCAGAGATCGGGGGGGGAATTCACCCCTCCACTTT. The chain is built from TRBV15 and TRBJ1-6, with a weak D call TRBD1 (5 bases). CDR1 is LNHNV and CDR2 is YYDKDF in the germline V gene (reference sequence). The CDR3 runs to 15 residues. The ends were cut back, 0 bases at V and 7 bases at J, with 10 bases in the middle.

The V call is TRBV5-1, the J call TRBJ2-5; D is unclear. Germline V CDR1 and CDR2: SGHRS, YFSETQ. This CDR3 spans 11 amino acids. Trimming stripped 7 bases from V and 2 bases from J, with 6 bases between. The CDR3 region is CASAEQETQYF. Here the CDR3 DNA reads TGCGCCAGCGCTGAGCAAGAGACCCAGTACTTC.

This chain links TRBV28 with TRBJ1-1; D gene ambiguous. Trimming stripped 1 base from V and 11 bases from J, with 11 bases between. In germline, CDR1 is MDHEN, CDR2 SYDVKM. This CDR3 spans 12 amino acids. The CDR3 reads CASSLYRGTAFF. CDR3 nucleotide sequence: TGTGCCAGCAGTTTATATCGGGGAACGGCTTTCTTT.

The V and J genes are TRBV14 and TRBJ2-1, with 7 nucleotides matching TRBD2. Trimming cost V 0 bases and J 6 bases; bases outside gene matches: 5. This CDR3 comprises 15 residues. CDR1 SGHDN and CDR2 FVKESK come from the germline V gene. CDR3 amino acids: CASSQDARESNEQFF. CDR3 sequence (DNA): TGTGCCAGCAGCCAAGATGCGCGGGAGAGCAATGAGCAGTTCTTC.

The rearrangement links TRBV6-5 to TRBJ1-6; no reliable D call. Trimming left V 6 bases short and J 9 bases short, with 12 bases between. Germline CDR1 is MNHEY and CDR2 is SVGAGI. This CDR3 spans 13 amino acids. CDR3 region: CASRSSRVSPLHF. The CDR3 region has the DNA TGTGCCAGCAGGAGTTCGAGGGTTTCACCCCTCCACTTT.

This rearrangement joins TRBV6-2 or TRBV6-3 to TRBJ2-2; D is uncertain. This CDR3 comprises 13 residues. V lost 1 base, J lost 5 bases, and 5 bases lay in between. CDR1 MNHEY and CDR2 SVGEGT come from the germline V gene. DNA of the CDR3: TGTGCCAGCAGTTACTTGTTAACCGGGGAGCTGTTTTTT. It is translated as CASSYLLTGELFF.

This chain joins TRBV19 and TRBJ1-2, with D tentatively TRBD1 (5 bases). V lost 1 base, J lost 6 bases, and 21 bases lay in between. This CDR3 spans 17 amino acids. Germline-derived CDR1 and CDR2 are LNHDA and SQIVND (reference sequence). The CDR3 here is CASSIVSLGGGKDGYTF. CDR3 DNA sequence: TGTGCCAGTAGTATAGTTTCTCTCGGGGGAGGAAAGGATGGCTACACCTTC.

The genes are TRBV6-5 and TRBJ2-7; 7 nucleotides match TRBD1. With 6 bases clipped from V and 1 base from J, the junction kept 9 bases outside the gene matches. Germline CDR1 MNHEY, CDR2 SVGAGI. CDR3 length equals 15 residues. CDR3: CASSPTGRGSYEQYF. The DNA for the CDR3 is TGTGCCAGCAGCCCGACAGGGAGAGGATCCTACGAGCAGTACTTC.

This chain joins TRBV3-1 (or the pseudogene TRBV3-2) and TRBJ2-7; D unresolved. The CDR3 has 12 residues. The germline V gene encodes CDR1 LGHDT and CDR2 YNNKEL (reference sequence). Trimming removed 3 bases at V and 4 bases at J, with 7 bases between. The CDR3 DNA is TGTGCCAGCAGCCACCTTTCTTACGAGCAGTACTTC. It yields the protein CASSHLSYEQYF.

The chain employs TRBV6-6 and TRBJ2-1; 8 bases are a match to TRBD2. Unmatched junction bases numbered 14, after V lost 5 bases and J lost 2 bases. The CDR3 has 18 amino acids. Germline V gives CDR1 MNHNY, CDR2 SVGAGI (reference sequence). CDR3: CASSRGGVRDGPYNEQFF. The CDR3 DNA reads TGTGCCAGCAGTCGGGGGGGTGTAAGGGACGGGCCCTACAATGAGCAGTTCTTC.

The CDR3 DNA sequence: TGTGCCAGCAGCTTAACACGGGACAGCCATTCCTACAATGAGCAGTTCTTC. This codes for CASSLTRDSHSYNEQFF. The chain recombines TRBV7-3 with TRBJ2-1; 7 nucleotides agree with TRBD1. The CDR3 spans 17 residues. CDR1 is SGHTA, CDR2 FQGTGA, per germline. The trim removed 0 bases at V and 1 base at J, leaving 6 bases unmatched.

The chain joins TRBV2 to TRBJ2-3; TRBD2 might be the D (6 bases). CDR1 SNHLY and CDR2 FYNNEI come from the germline V gene. Between the trimmed V and J ends, which lost 6 bases and 6 bases, there was a span of 13 bases. The CDR3 spans 13 residues. CDR3 nucleotide sequence: TGTGCCAGCAGGACGGGAGTTGCGGATACGCAGTATTTT. Translation: CASRTGVADTQYF.

V and J are TRBV30 and TRBJ1-2; D not resolved. V shed 2 bases and J shed 1 base, with 8 bases lying between them. The CDR3 sequence is 13 residues long. In germline, CDR1 is GTSNPN, CDR2 SVGIG (reference sequence). For the CDR3, the DNA is TGTGCCTGGAGTAAAGGGAGTAACTATGGCTACACCTTC. This sequence encodes CAWSKGSNYGYTF.

This chain uses TRBV27 with TRBJ2-4; TRBD1 agrees at 8 bases. Germline assignment: CDR1 MNHEY and CDR2 SMNVEV (reference sequence). V dropped 5 bases and J dropped 5; count of bases not matched to a gene: 2. This CDR3 is 13 amino acids long. CDR3 residues: CASSRQGQNIQYF. The CDR3 DNA reads as TGTGCCAGCAGTAGACAGGGGCAAAACATTCAGTACTTC.

The chain combines TRBV24-1 with TRBJ2-7; 10 bases line up with TRBD2. The V gene's germline CDR1 is KGHDR and CDR2 SFDVKD. The CDR3 is 18 amino acids. V shed 1 base, J shed 1 base, and the junction held 9 bases outside the gene matches. The CDR3 DNA reads as TGTGCCACCAGTGATTTTGGCTTTTGGACTAGCGGATCCTACGAGCAGTACTTC. It yields the protein CATSDFGFWTSGSYEQYF.

The chain links TRBV5-8 to TRBJ2-3, with 8 positions matching TRBD2. The length of the CDR3 is 15 residues. Germline values: CDR1 SGHTS, CDR2 YDEGEE. J lost 4 bases, V lost 0 bases, and 4 bases had no gene match. CDR3 protein: CASSLAGGDADTQYF. The CDR3 nucleotides read TGTGCCAGCAGCTTGGCGGGAGGGGATGCAGATACGCAGTATTTT.

The genes are TRBV6-6 and TRBJ2-1; 8 bases line up with TRBD2. V lost 3 bases and J lost 8; bases outside the gene matches: 3. The CDR3 has 13 residues. The germline V gene has CDR1 MNHNY and CDR2 SVGAGI (reference sequence). The CDR3 region is CASSYGGGYEQFF. As DNA, the CDR3 is TGTGCCAGCAGTTATGGCGGGGGGTATGAGCAGTTCTTC.

The chain recombines TRBV5-1 with TRBJ2-1; 10 positions match TRBD2. V was pared by 0 bases and J by 3 bases, with 0 bases of the junction left unmatched. This CDR3 comprises 15 residues. CDR1 and CDR2 (germline): SGHRS, YFSETQ. CDR3 loop: CASSLVAGGYNEQFF. The DNA of the CDR3 is TGCGCCAGCAGCTTGGTAGCGGGAGGCTACAATGAGCAGTTCTTC.

The rearrangement uses TRBV28 and TRBJ2-3; TRBD2 agrees at 8 bases. CDR3 length: 16 residues. CDR1 and CDR2 (germline): MDHEN, SYDVKM. V lost 1 base, J lost 1 base, and 4 bases stayed unmatched. CDR3 amino acids: CASSLLGLGGTDTQYF. In DNA, the CDR3 is TGTGCCAGCAGTTTATTGGGACTAGGGGGCACAGATACGCAGTATTTT.

V is TRBV14 and J is TRBJ2-1; D remains ambiguous. CDR1 and CDR2 (germline): SGHDN, FVKESK. The CDR3 length is 13 residues. The V gene lost 6 bases and the J gene lost 1 base, with 7 bases spanning the gap. CDR3 sequence: CASRGQSYNEQFF. The CDR3 DNA reads as TGTGCCAGCAGGGGCCAGTCCTACAATGAGCAGTTCTTC.

This chain links TRBV4-2 with TRBJ2-5, with 14 bases matching TRBD2. This CDR3 region has 18 residues. J lost 5 bases, V lost 3 bases, and 11 bases had no gene match. Germline V gene sequence: CDR1 LGHNA, CDR2 YNFKEQ. The CDR3 nucleotides are TGTGCCAGCAGCCACCCGACTAGCGGGAGGGCCCTCGACGAGACCCAGTACTTC. Its protein product is CASSHPTSGRALDETQYF.